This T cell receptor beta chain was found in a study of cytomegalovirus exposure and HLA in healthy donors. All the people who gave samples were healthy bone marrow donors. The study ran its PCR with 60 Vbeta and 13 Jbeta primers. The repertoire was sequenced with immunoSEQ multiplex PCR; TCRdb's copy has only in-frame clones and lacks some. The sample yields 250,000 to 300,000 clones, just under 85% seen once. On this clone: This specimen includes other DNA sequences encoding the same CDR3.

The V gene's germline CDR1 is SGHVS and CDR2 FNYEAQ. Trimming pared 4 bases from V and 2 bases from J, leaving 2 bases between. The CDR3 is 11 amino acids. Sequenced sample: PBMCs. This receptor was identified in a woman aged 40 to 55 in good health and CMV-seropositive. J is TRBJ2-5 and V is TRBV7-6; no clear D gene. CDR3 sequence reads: CASSSQETQYF. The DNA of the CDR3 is TGTGCCAGCAGCTCGCAAGAGACCCAGTACTTC.